This TCR beta chain was captured in a study of blood T cell repertoires in COVID-19. Across the whole study: Sources were T cells, B-cell-depleted T cells, or PBMCs; the material itself was cDNA or gDNA.

TCRdb's table, derived via immunoSEQ multiplex PCR, lists solely in-frame clones and lacks some. The profile shows some 40,000 clones, roughly 84% of them singletons. Germline assignment: CDR1 LGHDT and CDR2 YNNKEL (reference sequence). The V and J ends lost 2 bases and 5 bases respectively, with 10 bases between them. The CDR3 contains 14 residues. The chain has TRBV3-1 (or the pseudogene TRBV3-2) and TRBJ2-1, with D perhaps TRBD1 (7 bases). The sequence was obtained from a man aged 50 to 60 with active or convalescent COVID-19. The sample comprised peripheral blood. In DNA form, the CDR3 reads TGTGCCAGCAGCCAACCAGGGGGGAACAATGAGCAGTTCTTC. Translation gives CASSQPGGNNEQFF.